Each of the 14 T cell receptor beta chains below was sequenced from the same sample in a study of blood T cell repertoires in COVID-19. Some clones are missing from TCRdb's copy, which holds only in-frame ones; the method was immunoSEQ multiplex PCR. The sample holds 98,000 or so clones, approximately 85% seen once. Material for sequencing was peripheral blood. These receptors came from a man aged 55 to 70 with acute or convalescent COVID-19.

The CDR3 DNA reads as TGTGCCAGCAGCCGAGGGGGGACAGGGAGCAATCAGCCCCAGCATTTT. The encoded protein is CASSRGGTGSNQPQHF. This chain uses TRBV7-8 with TRBJ1-5; TRBD1 aligns across 9 bases. The CDR3 spans 16 residues. Germline V gives CDR1 SGHVS, CDR2 FQNEAQ. V was pared by 5 bases and J by 1 base, with 6 bases of the junction left unmatched.

V usage is TRBV7-2 and J usage is TRBJ2-3; 8 bases are a match to TRBD2. The V and J ends lost 1 base and 5 bases, in that order; junction bases with no gene match: 2. Germline values: CDR1 SGHTA, CDR2 FQGNSA. The CDR3 is made up of 14 amino acids. CDR3 sequence reads: CASSLGLAGDTQYF. The CDR3, as DNA: TGTGCCAGCAGCTTAGGTCTAGCGGGAGATACGCAGTATTTT. Filled out from reference TRBV7-2 and TRBJ2-3, the complete variable domain reads GAGVSQSPSNKVTEKGKDVELRCDPISGHTALYWYRQSLGQGLEFLIYFQGNSAPDKSGLPSDRFSAERTGGSVSTLTIQRTQQEDSAVYLCASSLGLAGDTQYFGPGTRLTVL.

This chain uses TRBV7-8 with TRBJ1-1, with TRBD1 as a possible D gene (6 bases). CDR3 length: 13 residues. CDR1 and CDR2 (germline): SGHVS, FQNEAQ. Trimming stripped 5 bases from V and 1 base from J, with 8 bases between. DNA for the CDR3: TGTGCCAGCAGCATGACAGGGAACACTGAAGCTTTCTTT. It yields the protein CASSMTGNTEAFF.

The rearrangement joins TRBV11-2 to TRBJ1-3; TRBD1 matches at 8 bases. The trim removed 5 bases at V and 3 bases at J, leaving 9 bases unmatched. This CDR3 is 16 amino acids long. Per the germline V gene, CDR1 is SGHAT and CDR2 is FQNNGV. CDR3 sequence: CASSQPLDRGGNTIYF. In DNA form, the CDR3 reads TGTGCCAGCAGCCAGCCCCTCGACAGGGGTGGAAACACCATATATTTT.

The chain links TRBV18 to TRBJ1-5; 8 bases are shared with TRBD1. The V gene end was trimmed by 3 bases and the J gene end by 9 bases; junction bases not matched to a gene: 13. Looked up from germline, CDR1 is KGHSH and CDR2 is LQKENI. CDR3 size: 16 residues. CDR3 region: CASSPPGQAMEGPQHF. Here the CDR3 DNA reads TGTGCCAGCTCACCGCCGGGACAGGCCATGGAGGGGCCCCAGCATTTT.

The V call is TRBV30, the J call TRBJ2-2; 8 bases fit TRBD1. The V gene end was trimmed by 5 bases and the J gene end by 1 base; junction bases not matched to a gene: 3. The germline gives CDR1 GTSNPN, CDR2 SVGIG (reference sequence). The CDR3 extends over 14 amino acids. Written as DNA, the CDR3 is TGTGCCTGGTCCGGGACAGGGAACACCGGGGAGCTGTTTTTT. Translated, it gives CAWSGTGNTGELFF.

Comment on this clone: Other DNA sequences in the sample encode the same CDR3. This chain joins TRBV2 and TRBJ2-7; no definite D call. Per the germline V gene, CDR1 is SNHLY and CDR2 is FYNNEI. V lost 3 bases to trimming and J lost 3 bases, with 3 bases between them. This CDR3 is 11 amino acids long. CDR3 protein: CASSDYYEQYF. In DNA form, the CDR3 reads TGTGCCAGCAGTGATTACTACGAGCAGTACTTC.

This chain uses TRBV9 with TRBJ1-5, with 9 bases aligning to TRBD1. V shed 2 bases and J 5 bases; nucleotides not matched to a gene: 5. Germline CDR1 SGDLS, CDR2 YYNGEE. This CDR3 has 15 residues. CDR3 loop: CASSVGQGSDQPQHF. The CDR3 region has the DNA TGTGCCAGCAGCGTGGGACAGGGTTCCGATCAGCCCCAGCATTTT. Using reference TRBV9 and TRBJ1-5 for the parts outside the CDR3, the full variable domain is DSGVTQTPKHLITATGQRVTLRCSPRSGDLSVYWYQQSLDQGLQFLIQYYNGEERAKGNILERFSAQQFPDLHSELNLSSLELGDSALYFCASSVGQGSDQPQHFGDGTRLSIL.

This clone appeared many times. The gene calls are TRBV20-1 and TRBJ2-3, with D tentatively TRBD1 (6 bases). The germline V gene encodes CDR1 DFQATT and CDR2 SNEGSKA (reference sequence). This CDR3 spans 14 amino acids. V lost 3 bases and J lost 2, with 12 bases in between. This chain's CDR3 is CSASTGMITDTQYF. The CDR3 bases are TGCAGTGCTAGTACAGGGATGATCACAGATACGCAGTATTTT.

The chain recombines TRBV7-9 with TRBJ1-1, with D possibly being TRBD1 (6 bases). The CDR3 consists of 14 residues. CDR1 and CDR2 (germline): SEHNR, FQNEAQ (reference sequence). V lost 5 bases to trimming and J lost 1 base, with 11 bases between them. CDR3 region: CASSLGTKNTEAFF. In DNA, the CDR3 is TGTGCCAGCAGCCTCGGGACAAAGAACACTGAAGCTTTCTTT. Based on the CDR3 plus reference TRBV7-9 and TRBJ1-1, the full variable domain is DTGVSQNPRHKITKRGQNVTFRCDPISEHNRLYWYRQTLGQGPEFLTYFQNEAQLEKSRLLSDRFSAERPKGSFSTLEIQRTEQGDSAMYLCASSLGTKNTEAFFGQGTRLTVV.

The chain combines TRBV18 with TRBJ1-1; D remains ambiguous. Germline V gives CDR1 KGHSH, CDR2 LQKENI. V dropped 3 bases and J dropped 0 bases, with 8 bases sitting between them. The CDR3 covers 14 residues. DNA for the CDR3: TGTGCCAGCTCACCCGTACTCTTGAACACTGAAGCTTTCTTT. Its translation: CASSPVLLNTEAFF. Filled out from reference TRBV18 and TRBJ1-1, the complete variable domain reads NAGVMQNPRHLVRRRGQEARLRCSPMKGHSHVYWYRQLPEEGLKFMVYLQKENIIDESGMPKERFSAEFPKEGPSILRIQQVVRGDSAAYFCASSPVLLNTEAFFGQGTRLTVV.

The chain has TRBV5-4 and TRBJ1-6, with 7 bases identical to TRBD1. Trimming at V came to 4 bases and at J to 10 bases, leaving 14 bases not matched to a gene. Germline V gene data show CDR1 as SGHNT and CDR2 as YYREEE (reference sequence). The CDR3 loop spans 16 amino acids. The CDR3 bases are TGTGCCAGCAGCGGACCTGGGGACAGCCGATACTCACCCCTCCACTTT. It codes for CASSGPGDSRYSPLHF. The full variable domain, completed using reference TRBV5-4 and TRBJ1-6, is ETGVTQSPTHLIKTRGQQVTLRCSSQSGHNTVSWYQQALGQGPQFIFQYYREEENGRGNFPPRFSGLQFPNYSSELNVNALELDDSALYLCASSGPGDSRYSPLHFGNGTRLTVT.

V gene TRBV29-1 combines with J gene TRBJ2-1; TRBD2 matches at 12 bases. The CDR3 has 15 residues. CDR1 is SQVTM, CDR2 ANQGSEA, per germline. V shed 6 bases, J shed 4 bases, and the junction held 7 bases outside the gene matches. The CDR3 loop is CSVATGLAGYNEQFF. CDR3 DNA sequence: TGCAGCGTCGCAACGGGACTAGCGGGTTACAATGAGCAGTTCTTC.

This clone was counted a few times. V usage is TRBV7-9 and J usage is TRBJ2-7, with TRBD2 matching over 10 bases. V dropped 5 bases and J dropped 3; count of bases not matched to a gene: 4. The length of the CDR3 is 14 residues. From germline, CDR1 is SEHNR and CDR2 FQNEAQ (reference sequence). The CDR3 coding sequence is TGTGCCAGCAGCCCCTCTAGCGGGAGCTACGAGCAGTACTTC. Protein product: CASSPSSGSYEQYF.